This T cell receptor (beta chain) was documented in a study of cytomegalovirus exposure and HLA in healthy donors. Germline V gene lookup returns CDR1 MGHDK and CDR2 SYGVNS. The CDR3 runs to 15 residues. V dropped 5 bases and J dropped 5; count of bases not matched to a gene: 6. PCR involved 60 Vbeta and 13 Jbeta primers. Measured with immunoSEQ multiplex PCR; TCRdb has only the in-frame clones, and not every one. The sample lists around 180,000 clones, roughly three quarters seen once, with more than 1.5% in the top ten. The V call is TRBV25-1, the J call TRBJ2-5; the match to TRBD1 covers 12 bases. The specimen sequenced was PBMCs. The sequence was obtained from a woman between 45 and 65 years old in good health and CMV-seronegative. The chain's CDR3 is CASSLGTGGRETQYF. The DNA of the CDR3 is TGTGCCAGCAGTCTCGGGACAGGGGGCCGGGAGACCCAGTACTTC.